This TCR beta chain was retrieved from a study of blood T cells in healthy people across ages. This clonotype was counted ten times or more. The CDR3 sequence is 15 residues long. CDR1 SGHKS and CDR2 YYEKEE come from the germline V gene (reference sequence). Losses at the gene ends were 2 bases for V and 2 bases for J; bases not matched to a gene: 6. Sample-barcoded 5' priming and a J-beta primer mix drove a second PCR of roughly 7 to 11 cycles. TCRdb independently ran MiXCR on the 5' RACE reads; one entry per CDR3 protein. The repertoire consists of 450,000 to 650,000 distinct CDR3 sequences, with 20% to 30% occurring once and the leading ten covering less than 9%. This sample was shared with a second study, whose subject was T cells of mothers and their children.

Sequencing input: blood. This TCR was recovered from a boy between 10 and 17 years old in good health. This chain uses TRBV5-5 with TRBJ2-7, with 8 positions matching TRBD1. This CDR3 reads CASSLGQGPTYEQYF. The CDR3 DNA reads as TGTGCCAGCAGCTTAGGACAGGGACCCACCTACGAGCAGTACTTC.